One sample yielded the 27 T cell receptor beta chains listed below, sequenced in a study of identical twins (dated by TCRdb to the mid-2010s). Preparation of the library involved 5' RACE. Sequencing was performed on an Illumina HiSeq 2000. The raw public reads went through TCRdb reprocessing: fastp at Q25, MiXCR clone calling, in-frame beta chains kept. Each entry merges the rows of one CDR3 protein and shows their most common DNA and genes. Within this sample are hundreds of thousands of distinct CDR3 sequences, with 12% of them counted one time only. Together, the top ten hold roughly 7% of the sample. These same records also appear under a second study, on yellow fever vaccine responses in identical twins.

The sequenced material came from CD8+ T cells sorted from blood. The receptors originated from a woman younger than 30 in good health.

The chain links TRBV28 to TRBJ1-2, with D perhaps matching TRBD1 (5 bases). This CDR3 is 14 amino acids long. Trimming shortened V by 1 base and J by 8 bases, and 14 bases separated the two germline ends. Germline CDR1 and CDR2: MDHEN and SYDVKM. CDR3 sequence: CASSLSVTGEGYTF. CDR3 sequence (DNA): TGTGCCAGCAGTTTATCGGTAACAGGTGAAGGCTACACCTTC.

This clonotype was observed many times. J is TRBJ2-7 and V is TRBV27; possibly TRBD1 for D (5 bases). The CDR3 has 14 amino acids. Germline-derived CDR1 and CDR2 are MNHEY and SMNVEV (reference sequence). Trimming stripped 2 bases from V and 5 bases from J, with 13 bases between. The DNA for the CDR3 is TGTGCCAGCAGTTTAAGCCAGGGTAGCCACGAGCAGTACTTC. Translating it yields CASSLSQGSHEQYF.

This clonotype was observed many times. The J gene is TRBJ2-1, the V gene TRBV12-3 or TRBV12-4; perhaps TRBD2 as D (6 bases). The length of the CDR3 is 14 residues. Between the trimmed V and J ends, which lost 2 bases and 6 bases, there was a span of 11 bases. This chain's CDR3 is CASSLSRGPNEQFF. CDR3 nucleotides: TGTGCCAGCAGTTTATCGCGGGGACCCAATGAGCAGTTCTTC.

This clonotype showed up just a few times. The chain employs TRBV6-5 and TRBJ2-7, with D possibly matching TRBD1 (6 bases). The germline V gene encodes CDR1 MNHEY and CDR2 SVGAGI. V shed 0 bases and J shed 2 bases, with 8 bases lying between them. The CDR3 covers 14 residues. DNA for the CDR3: TGTGCCAGCAGTTACTCACAGGGAACCTACGAGCAGTACTTC. This sequence encodes CASSYSQGTYEQYF.

The sample holds a few counts of this clonotype. Here the CDR3 DNA reads TGTGCCAGCAGCCCAGCAGGGGTGGGGAATGAGCAGTTCTTC. It is translated as CASSPAGVGNEQFF. The chain links TRBV13 to TRBJ2-1; D may be TRBD1 (6 bases). CDR1 PRHDT and CDR2 FYEKMQ come from the germline V gene (reference sequence). The CDR3 contains 14 residues. V was shortened by 5 bases and J by 7 bases, with 15 bases between the two germline ends.

This clonotype occurred many times. The rearrangement uses TRBV7-6 and TRBJ1-6; D is undetermined. The germline gives CDR1 SGHVS, CDR2 FNYEAQ. The CDR3 has 13 residues. V shed 5 bases and J shed 10 bases, with 12 bases lying between them. The DNA of the CDR3 is TGTGCCAGCAGCAAAGTGACGGGCTCACCCCTCCACTTT. It translates to CASSKVTGSPLHF.

The chain carries TRBV20-1 and TRBJ2-7; the D gene is possibly TRBD1 (5 bases). The V gene's germline CDR1 is DFQATT and CDR2 SNEGSKA (reference sequence). This CDR3 has 14 residues. V dropped 2 bases and J dropped 1 base, with 12 bases sitting between them. In nucleotides, the CDR3 is TGCAGTGCTAGACCCTTAGACAGATCCTACGAGCAGTACGTC. It translates to CSARPLDRSYEQYV.

The sample holds many counts of this clonotype. The V gene is TRBV18, the J gene TRBJ2-5; tentatively, D is TRBD1 (6 bases). Germline loops: CDR1 KGHSH, CDR2 LQKENI. Deletions cut 6 bases from V and 4 bases from J, with 12 bases between. The CDR3 is 13 amino acids. In DNA form, the CDR3 reads TGTGCCAGCTCGTCCAGGGGTGGAGAGACCCAGTACTTC. As protein: CASSSRGGETQYF.

This clonotype was counted between two and nine times. The chain joins TRBV2 to TRBJ2-2; 10 bases are a match to TRBD1. Germline assignment: CDR1 SNHLY and CDR2 FYNNEI. V was pared by 5 bases and J by 1 base, with 7 bases of the junction left unmatched. There are 17 residues in the CDR3. This CDR3 reads CASSKPGQGLNTGELFF. The CDR3, as DNA: TGTGCCAGCAGTAAACCGGGACAGGGGTTGAACACCGGGGAGCTGTTTTTT.

This clonotype was seen many times. The rearrangement links TRBV5-1 to TRBJ1-1; the D gene is possibly TRBD1 (6 bases). Germline V gene sequence: CDR1 SGHRS, CDR2 YFSETQ. V lost 4 bases to trimming and J lost 0 bases, with 16 bases between them. This CDR3 has 16 residues. The CDR3 here is CASSRLDRIMNTEAFF. For the CDR3, the DNA is TGCGCCAGCAGCCGTTTGGACAGAATTATGAACACTGAAGCTTTCTTT. Full variable domain (missing parts from reference TRBV5-1 and TRBJ1-1): KAGVTQTPRYLIKTRGQQVTLSCSPISGHRSVSWYQQTPGQGLQFLFEYFSETQRNKGNFPGRFSGRQFSNSRSEMNVSTLELGDSALYLCASSRLDRIMNTEAFFGQGTRLTVV.

The chain recombines TRBV4-1 with TRBJ1-1; D not resolved. The V gene's germline CDR1 is MGHRA and CDR2 YSYEKL. Between the trimmed V and J ends, which lost 0 bases and 4 bases, there was a span of 15 bases. This CDR3 spans 16 amino acids. The CDR3 DNA follows: TGCGCCAGCAGCCAAGATTCAAGGGCTCGGAGCACTGAAGCTTTCTTT. Translating it yields CASSQDSRARSTEAFF.

This clonotype came up a few times. The V call is TRBV7-9, the J call TRBJ1-6; 9 nucleotides align to TRBD1. The CDR3 length is 15 residues. With 4 bases clipped from V and 8 bases from J, the junction kept 6 bases outside the gene matches. CDR1 SEHNR and CDR2 FQNEAQ come from the germline V gene (reference sequence). This chain's CDR3 is CASSSNRGLDSPLHF. CDR3 in DNA: TGTGCCAGCAGCTCCAACAGGGGGCTGGATTCACCCCTCCACTTT.

This clonotype was picked up a small number of times. The V gene is TRBV7-8, the J gene TRBJ2-3, with 9 bases aligning to TRBD2. CDR1 is SGHVS and CDR2 is FQNEAQ in the germline V gene. The CDR3 has 16 amino acids. V dropped 5 bases and J dropped 6; count of bases not matched to a gene: 12. The chain's CDR3 is CASSPYRAAGGDTQYF. The CDR3 region has the DNA TGTGCCAGCAGCCCCTATCGAGCGGCGGGGGGGGATACGCAGTATTTT.

The chain carries TRBV19 and TRBJ2-2, with 8 bases identical to TRBD1. CDR1 is LNHDA, CDR2 SQIVND, per germline (reference sequence). Unmatched junction bases numbered 22, after V lost 9 bases and J lost 4 bases. CDR3 length: 19 residues. DNA of the CDR3: TGTGCCAGCCCCCGGGACAGGCGAACCAAGCCTCGTGGCACCGGGGAGCTGTTTTTT. This codes for CASPRDRRTKPRGTGELFF.

Only a few counts were recorded for this clonotype. The chain employs TRBV27 and TRBJ2-1, with 10 bases aligning to TRBD1. The J segment lost 3 bases and the V segment lost 5 bases, leaving 13 bases of the junction unmatched. Looked up from germline, CDR1 is MNHEY and CDR2 is SMNVEV (reference sequence). This CDR3 contains 18 residues. CDR3 DNA: TGTGCCAGCAGTCCGGGACAGGGGTTTCTGGCCCTCTACAATGAGCAGTTCTTC. This sequence encodes CASSPGQGFLALYNEQFF.

This rearrangement joins TRBV7-9 to TRBJ1-1; D not resolved. Per the germline V gene, CDR1 is SEHNR and CDR2 is FQNEAQ (reference sequence). The CDR3 runs 15 residues. Trimming removed 5 bases at V and 3 bases at J, with 16 bases between. CDR3 protein: CASSHNRARDTEAFF. DNA for the CDR3: TGTGCCAGCAGCCACAACCGGGCCCGGGACACTGAAGCTTTCTTT.

This clonotype was counted at least ten times. The CDR3 region has the DNA TGCAGCGTTGAGGGACTAGCGGGAGGACGCTCCTACAATGAGCAGTTCTTC. Translated, it gives CSVEGLAGGRSYNEQFF. The V call is TRBV29-1, the J call TRBJ2-1; 15 bases map to TRBD2. The germline gives CDR1 SQVTM, CDR2 ANQGSEA. With 3 bases clipped from V and 0 bases from J, the junction kept 3 bases outside the gene matches. The length of the CDR3 is 17 residues.

A few counts support this clonotype. The chain uses TRBV28 and TRBJ2-7; D not certain. V was clipped by 3 bases and J by 2 bases, with 14 bases between them. This CDR3 contains 15 residues. Germline V gene data show CDR1 as MDHEN and CDR2 as SYDVKM. CDR3 loop: CASSLGTQSPYEQYV. For the CDR3, the DNA is TGTGCCAGCAGTTTGGGCACCCAAAGCCCCTACGAGCAGTACGTC.

This chain connects TRBV20-1 to TRBJ2-7, with a tentative D call TRBD1 (6 bases). The germline V gene encodes CDR1 DFQATT and CDR2 SNEGSKA (reference sequence). The V end lost 6 bases, the J end lost 6 bases, and 12 bases lay between the germline ends. The CDR3 has 11 residues. Here the CDR3 DNA reads TGCAGTGCGCGACAGGACCGCGAGCAGTACTTC. Translation: CSARQDREQYF.

This chain links TRBV20-1 with TRBJ2-7, with 9 bases identical to TRBD1. V was pared by 5 bases and J by 1 base, with 9 bases of the junction left unmatched. The germline CDR1 and CDR2 sequences are DFQATT and SNEGSKA (reference sequence). The CDR3 extends over 15 amino acids. This chain's CDR3 is CSALTGTGFSYEQYF. The CDR3 region has the DNA TGCAGTGCTCTCACCGGGACAGGGTTTTCCTACGAGCAGTACTTC.

There are many counts of this clonotype. This sequence joins TRBV5-1 and TRBJ1-2, with unresolved D. Germline-derived CDR1 and CDR2 are SGHRS and YFSETQ. V was clipped by 0 bases and J by 6 bases, with 15 bases between them. This CDR3 has 15 amino acids. CDR3 in DNA: TGCGCCAGCAGCTTGGACGGCGCCTCCCGGGATGGCTACACCTTC. Amino acids: CASSLDGASRDGYTF.

J is TRBJ1-1 and V is TRBV10-3, with D perhaps TRBD1 (6 bases). The V end was cut by 5 bases, the J end by 0 bases, with 7 bases between. Germline V lookup: CDR1 ENHRY, CDR2 SYGVKD. The CDR3 runs 13 residues. The CDR3 sequence: CAISRTVNTEAFF. The CDR3 DNA sequence: TGTGCCATCAGTAGGACAGTGAACACTGAAGCTTTCTTT.

In this sample, this clonotype turned up a few times. This chain links TRBV11-2 with TRBJ2-7; 11 bases agree with TRBD2. Trimming took 2 bases from V and 4 from J; bases not matched to a gene: 10. Germline CDR1 is SGHAT and CDR2 is FQNNGV. The CDR3 is made up of 17 amino acids. CDR3 in amino acids: CASSLFTVAGGPYEQYF. CDR3 bases: TGTGCCAGCAGCTTATTTACCGTAGCGGGAGGGCCTTACGAGCAGTACTTC. Based on the CDR3 plus reference TRBV11-2 and TRBJ2-7, the full variable domain is EAGVAQSPRYKIIEKRQSVAFWCNPISGHATLYWYQQILGQGPKLLIQFQNNGVVDDSQLPKDRFSAERLKGVDSTLKIQPAKLEDSAVYLCASSLFTVAGGPYEQYFGPGTRLTVT.

This chain uses TRBV12-3 or TRBV12-4 with TRBJ2-1; 10 bases are shared with TRBD1. J lost 5 bases, V lost 2 bases, and 3 bases had no gene match. This CDR3 comprises 15 residues. In DNA, the CDR3 is TGTGCCAGCAGTTTACAAGGACAGGGGGACAATGAGCAGTTCTTC. The encoded protein is CASSLQGQGDNEQFF.

This clonotype appeared a few times. The V and J genes are TRBV25-1 and TRBJ1-1, with D possibly matching TRBD1 (6 bases). The V and J ends lost 6 bases and 7 bases respectively, with 12 bases between them. The germline V gene encodes CDR1 MGHDK and CDR2 SYGVNS. The CDR3 runs to 12 residues. The CDR3 sequence is CASRTGQIEAFF. The CDR3 DNA sequence: TGTGCCAGCAGAACGGGACAAATTGAAGCTTTCTTT.

This clonotype was seen a handful of times. V usage is TRBV9 and J usage is TRBJ2-3, with 14 bases fitting TRBD2. The CDR3 is 16 amino acids. J lost 5 bases, V lost 4 bases, and 6 bases had no gene match. The germline V gene has CDR1 SGDLS and CDR2 YYNGEE. CDR3 residues: CASSQTSGGAGDTQYF. The CDR3 region has the DNA TGTGCCAGCAGCCAGACTAGCGGGGGGGCTGGAGATACGCAGTATTTT. The full variable domain, in which reference TRBV9 and TRBJ2-3 provide the parts outside the CDR3, is DSGVTQTPKHLITATGQRVTLRCSPRSGDLSVYWYQQSLDQGLQFLIQYYNGEERAKGNILERFSAQQFPDLHSELNLSSLELGDSALYFCASSQTSGGAGDTQYFGPGTRLTVL.

There are a few counts of this clonotype. This chain links TRBV9 with TRBJ2-7; TRBD2 aligns across 9 bases. V was pared by 4 bases and J by 3 bases, with 8 bases of the junction left unmatched. Looked up from germline, CDR1 is SGDLS and CDR2 is YYNGEE. This CDR3 contains 15 residues. DNA of the CDR3: TGTGCCAGCAGCCCCGGGACTAGCAGCCACTACGAGCAGTACTTC. This encodes CASSPGTSSHYEQYF.